This TCR beta chain stems from a study of beta chain bispecific antibodies for T cell cancers. Study as a whole: Surface TRBV12 (TRBV12-3) was on Jurkat, TRBV5-5 on HPB-ALL. The study, taken as a whole, reports: The leukemia cells, rather than normal T cells, gave most of the targeted TRBV signal.

The V end was cut by 4 bases, the J end by 7 bases, with 7 bases between. The CDR3 loop spans 11 amino acids. Either OKT3 anti-CD3 antibody or CD3/CD28 beads expanded T cells from blood mononuclear cells over roughly 3 days. Clonotype quantities came from unique molecular identifier barcode counts. MiXCR, run by TCRdb on the 5' RACE reads, gives a single entry per CDR3 protein. The sample carries 20,000 to 25,000 distinct CDR3 sequences, under 3% recorded once. This clonotype was seen ten or more times. Its antigen is still unknown. The sequenced sample consisted of healthy donor T cells cultured with leukemia cells. The rearrangement uses TRBV12-3 or TRBV12-4 and TRBJ2-5; the D gene is possibly TRBD2 (5 bases). The origin of this receptor is a human donor in good health. Some clones in this sample may be carry-over from other donors' samples. The CDR3 DNA is TGTGCCAGCAGTTACCGGGGGACCCAGTACTTC. This translates into CASSYRGTQYF.